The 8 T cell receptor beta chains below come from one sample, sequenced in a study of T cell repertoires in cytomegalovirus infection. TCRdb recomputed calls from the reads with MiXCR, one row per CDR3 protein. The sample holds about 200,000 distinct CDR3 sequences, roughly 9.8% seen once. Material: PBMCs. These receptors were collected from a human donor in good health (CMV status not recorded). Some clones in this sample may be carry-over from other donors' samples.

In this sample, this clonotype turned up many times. CDR3 DNA: TGTGCCAGACTAGCGGGAGGCGCCACCGGGGAGCTGTTTTTT. Translating it yields CARLAGGATGELFF. This chain joins TRBV7-3 and TRBJ2-2; the match to TRBD2 covers 12 bases. Germline CDR1 reads SGHTA; CDR2 reads FQGTGA. This CDR3 contains 14 residues. V shed 9 bases and J 4 bases; nucleotides not matched to a gene: 3.

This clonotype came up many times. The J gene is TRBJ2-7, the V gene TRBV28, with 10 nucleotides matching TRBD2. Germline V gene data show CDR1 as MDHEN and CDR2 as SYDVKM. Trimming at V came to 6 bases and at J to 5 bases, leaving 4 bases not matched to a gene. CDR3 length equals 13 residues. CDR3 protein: CASRASGSNEQYF. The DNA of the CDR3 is TGTGCCAGCAGAGCTAGCGGGAGCAACGAGCAGTACTTC.

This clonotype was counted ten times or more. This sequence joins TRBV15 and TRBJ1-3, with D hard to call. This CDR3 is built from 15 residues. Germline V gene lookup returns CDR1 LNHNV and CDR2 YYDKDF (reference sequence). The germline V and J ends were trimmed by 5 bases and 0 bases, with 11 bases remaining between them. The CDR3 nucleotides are TGTGCCACCAGCCCGGACGTAAACTCTGGAAACACCATATATTTT. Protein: CATSPDVNSGNTIYF.

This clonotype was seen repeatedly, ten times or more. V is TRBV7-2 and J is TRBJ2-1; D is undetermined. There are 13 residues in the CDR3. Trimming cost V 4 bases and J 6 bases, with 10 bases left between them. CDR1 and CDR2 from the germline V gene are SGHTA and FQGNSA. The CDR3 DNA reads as TGTGCCAGCAGCTCGCAGAGGTTCAATGAGCAGTTCTTC. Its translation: CASSSQRFNEQFF.

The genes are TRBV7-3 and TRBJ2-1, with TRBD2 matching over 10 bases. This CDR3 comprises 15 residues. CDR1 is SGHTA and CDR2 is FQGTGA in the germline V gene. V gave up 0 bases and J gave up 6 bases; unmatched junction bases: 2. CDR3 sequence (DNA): TGTGCCAGCAGCTTAACACTAGCGGGATCCAATGAGCAGTTCTTC. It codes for CASSLTLAGSNEQFF.

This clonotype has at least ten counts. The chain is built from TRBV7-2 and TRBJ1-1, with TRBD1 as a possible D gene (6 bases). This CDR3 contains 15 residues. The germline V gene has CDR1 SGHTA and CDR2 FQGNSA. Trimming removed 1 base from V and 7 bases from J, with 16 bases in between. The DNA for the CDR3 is TGTGCCAGCAGCTTAGAGTTTACAGGGCTGAGTGAAGCTTTCTTT. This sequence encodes CASSLEFTGLSEAFF.

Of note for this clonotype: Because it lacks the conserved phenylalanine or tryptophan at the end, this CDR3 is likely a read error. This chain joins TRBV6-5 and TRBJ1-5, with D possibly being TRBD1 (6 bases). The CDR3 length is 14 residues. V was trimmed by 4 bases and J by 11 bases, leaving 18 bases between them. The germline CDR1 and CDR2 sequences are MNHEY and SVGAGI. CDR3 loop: CASSSRPGQETQHC. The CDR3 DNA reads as TGTGCCAGCAGTTCCCGACCGGGACAAGAGACCCAGCATTGT.

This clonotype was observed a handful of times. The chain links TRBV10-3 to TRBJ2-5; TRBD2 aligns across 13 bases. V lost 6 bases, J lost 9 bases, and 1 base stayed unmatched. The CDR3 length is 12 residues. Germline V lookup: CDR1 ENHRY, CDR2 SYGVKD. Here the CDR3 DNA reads TGTGCCATCAGCGGACTAGCGGGAGCCCAGTACTTC. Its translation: CAISGLAGAQYF.